This TCR beta chain was recorded in a study of early T cells in non-severe SARS-CoV-2 infection. Across the whole study: Chains were not paired, and sequencing was done on bulk RNA from unsorted whole blood.

The length of the CDR3 is 16 residues. Germline V gene lookup returns CDR1 MGHRA and CDR2 YSYEKL. With 1 base clipped from V and 4 bases from J, the junction kept 9 bases outside the gene matches. TCRdb analysed the 5' RACE reads with MiXCR anew, one entry per CDR3 protein. The sample carries more than 90,000 distinct CDR3 sequences, 11% recorded once. The sample holds a few counts of this clonotype. Sequencing was done on a sample of whole blood. This TCR came from an adult who was a healthcare worker with PCR-confirmed SARS-CoV-2 infection or an uninfected control (not recorded which). The rearrangement joins TRBV4-1 to TRBJ2-5; 7 positions match TRBD2. The CDR3 sequence: CASSQVGGRARETQYF. The CDR3, as DNA: TGCGCCAGCAGCCAAGTTGGAGGGAGGGCCAGAGAGACCCAGTACTTC.